These 27 T cell receptor beta chains came from one sample sequenced in a study of neoadjuvant anti-PD-1 for oral cavity cancer (dated by TCRdb to the early 2020s). Preparation of the library involved the immunoSEQ multiplex PCR assay. Entries here come from immuneACCESS through TCRdb and include only in-frame sequences with V and J called. Some clones fail to appear in such tables; in the studies checked, an unresolved V gene covers under half of the shortfall, and the cause of the remainder is unknown. The sample data list some 29,000 clones, and 80% of these were observed just once. The ten top clones hold 3% to 4% of the sample. The time point label for this specimen denotes: after neoadjuvant nivolumab, at surgical resection. The specimen was PBMCs, collected after nivolumab (anti-PD-1) treatment. The receptors come from a person aged 35-79 years with oral cavity squamous cell carcinoma.

This chain links TRBV9 with TRBJ2-7; 9 bases match TRBD1. The CDR3 is 13 amino acids. The germline V gene has CDR1 SGDLS and CDR2 YYNGEE. The V segment lost 4 bases and the J segment 4 bases; nucleotides outside the gene matches: 3. The CDR3 loop is CASSTGTGYEQYF. The CDR3 bases are TGTGCCAGCAGCACCGGGACAGGGTACGAGCAGTACTTC.

This clone was seen only a few times. The chain carries TRBV6-1 and TRBJ1-1, with D perhaps TRBD1 (5 bases). Germline V CDR1 and CDR2: MNHNS, SASEGT. The length of the CDR3 is 14 residues. With 4 bases removed from V and 0 bases from J, the gap between germline ends came to 9 bases. For the CDR3, the DNA is TGTGCCAGCAGTGGAGGGGCCCTGAACACTGAAGCTTTCTTT. Its translation: CASSGGALNTEAFF.

The V gene is TRBV5-6, the J gene TRBJ2-7; 11 bases are shared with TRBD1. The CDR3 is made up of 14 amino acids. CDR1 is SGHDT, CDR2 YYEEEE, per germline. V lost 4 bases and J lost 5; bases outside the gene matches: 5. The DNA for the CDR3 is TGTGCCAGCAGCGGGTGGGACAGGGGGAACGAGCAGTACTTC. Translated: CASSGWDRGNEQYF.

CDR3 DNA: TGCGCCAGCAGTCCCATAGCGGGGGGCCTCAATGAGCAGTTCTTC. Its protein product is CASSPIAGGLNEQFF. J is TRBJ2-1 and V is TRBV5-1; 10 bases agree with TRBD2. V was pared by 5 bases and J by 6 bases, with 8 bases of the junction left unmatched. The CDR3 runs to 15 residues. Germline V gene sequence: CDR1 SGHRS, CDR2 YFSETQ.

The chain uses TRBV9 and TRBJ2-2, with TRBD1 identical over 7 bases. Germline assignment: CDR1 SGDLS and CDR2 YYNGEE. Unmatched junction bases numbered 6, after V lost 3 bases and J lost 1 base. This CDR3 spans 16 amino acids. In nucleotides, the CDR3 is TGTGCCAGCAGCGCCACGACAGGGTTGAACACCGGGGAGCTGTTTTTT. Translated: CASSATTGLNTGELFF.

In DNA form, the CDR3 reads TGTGCCAGCAGCTTATCGGGGGGGCCTGGGGAGCAGTTCTTC. Its protein is CASSLSGGPGEQFF. The chain carries TRBV7-2 and TRBJ2-1; 8 bases map to TRBD2. This CDR3 region has 14 residues. The ends lost 2 bases at V and 10 bases at J; junction bases unmatched: 7. In germline, CDR1 is SGHTA, CDR2 FQGNSA.

This clone was seen just once. The rearrangement uses TRBV30 and TRBJ2-5; tentative D call: TRBD1 (5 bases). Looked up from germline, CDR1 is GTSNPN and CDR2 is SVGIG (reference sequence). V gave up 2 bases and J gave up 1 base, with 8 bases separating them. The CDR3 has 13 residues. The CDR3 coding sequence is TGTGCCTGGAGTCGGACACTCCAAGAGACCCAGTACTTC. Protein product: CAWSRTLQETQYF.

The V and J genes are TRBV7-2 and TRBJ1-5; D remains ambiguous. Trimming took 5 bases from V and 1 from J, leaving 15 bases between them. Germline lookup yields CDR1 SGHTA and CDR2 FQGNSA. This CDR3 comprises 16 residues. The CDR3 sequence is CASSPGPLGSNQPQHF. The CDR3 DNA reads TGTGCCAGCAGCCCCGGGCCCCTCGGGAGCAATCAGCCCCAGCATTTT.

This chain uses TRBV4-1 with TRBJ1-1; D unclear. Per the germline V gene, CDR1 is MGHRA and CDR2 is YSYEKL. Trimming stripped 1 base from V and 1 base from J, with 13 bases between. The CDR3 covers 16 residues. CDR3 protein: CASSQVLHIQNTEAFF. CDR3 nucleotide sequence: TGCGCCAGCAGCCAAGTTTTACATATACAGAACACTGAAGCTTTCTTT.

The gene calls are TRBV10-1 and TRBJ2-1, with TRBD1 as a possible D gene (6 bases). CDR1 is WNHNN, CDR2 SYGVQD, per germline (reference sequence). This CDR3 has 12 amino acids. Deletions cut 5 bases from V and 8 bases from J, with 10 bases between. CDR3 sequence (DNA): TGCGCCAGCAGTCGGGACACCGATGAGCAGTTCTTC. It is translated as CASSRDTDEQFF.

The V gene is TRBV7-9, the J gene TRBJ1-1; TRBD1 agrees at 11 bases. In germline, CDR1 is SEHNR, CDR2 FQNEAQ (reference sequence). The CDR3 runs to 19 residues. V lost 1 base and J lost 0; bases outside the gene matches: 10. CDR3: CASSLGAGQGAKVNTEAFF. In DNA, the CDR3 is TGTGCCAGCAGCTTAGGGGCAGGACAGGGGGCGAAGGTGAACACTGAAGCTTTCTTT. Filled out from reference TRBV7-9 and TRBJ1-1, the complete variable domain reads DTGVSQNPRHKITKRGQNVTFRCDPISEHNRLYWYRQTLGQGPEFLTYFQNEAQLEKSRLLSDRFSAERPKGSFSTLEIQRTEQGDSAMYLCASSLGAGQGAKVNTEAFFGQGTRLTVV.

The chain couples TRBV15 to TRBJ2-3; no clear D gene. CDR1 is LNHNV, CDR2 YYDKDF, per germline (reference sequence). V was cut by 1 base and J by 2 bases, with 7 bases left in between. CDR3 length equals 14 residues. Here the CDR3 DNA reads TGTGCCACCAGCAGAGTCCCTGTCACAGATACGCAGTATTTT. This encodes CATSRVPVTDTQYF.

The gene calls are TRBV7-2 and TRBJ1-2; tentatively, D is TRBD1 (5 bases). This CDR3 comprises 12 residues. Trimming stripped 5 bases from V and 3 bases from J, with 7 bases between. The germline gives CDR1 SGHTA, CDR2 FQGNSA. CDR3 bases: TGTGCCAGCAGCCAAGGGGACTATGGCTACACCTTC. Amino acid sequence: CASSQGDYGYTF. Full variable domain (outside the CDR3, taken from reference TRBV7-2 and TRBJ1-2): GAGVSQSPSNKVTEKGKDVELRCDPISGHTALYWYRQSLGQGLEFLIYFQGNSAPDKSGLPSDRFSAERTGGSVSTLTIQRTQQEDSAVYLCASSQGDYGYTFGSGTRLTVV.

The chain is built from TRBV6-5 and TRBJ1-6, with unresolved D. The CDR3 spans 12 residues. Per germline, CDR1 MNHEY and CDR2 SVGAGI. The germline V and J ends were trimmed by 8 bases and 4 bases, with 6 bases remaining between them. In nucleotides, the CDR3 is TGTGCCAGCCAGAGTTATAATTCACCCCTCCACTTT. This encodes CASQSYNSPLHF.

The chain uses TRBV18 and TRBJ1-2; 8 bases map to TRBD1. This CDR3 has 16 residues. Unmatched junction bases numbered 15, after V lost 4 bases and J lost 8 bases. Germline-derived CDR1 and CDR2 are KGHSH and LQKENI. CDR3 nucleotide sequence: TGTGCCAGCTCACGCGGGCCGCAGGGGGCTGAGGGCGGCTACACCTTC. Amino acid sequence: CASSRGPQGAEGGYTF.

V and J are TRBV18 and TRBJ1-2; D gene ambiguous. Germline V gene sequence: CDR1 KGHSH, CDR2 LQKENI. This CDR3 has 15 residues. V lost 6 bases to trimming and J lost 4 bases, with 18 bases between them. CDR3 nucleotides: TGTGCCAGCTCCCAGGAACCCGAATCTTTCTATGGCTACACCTTC. Its protein product is CASSQEPESFYGYTF.

The chain recombines TRBV28 with TRBJ2-3, with a possible D match to TRBD2 (5 bases). CDR3 length equals 11 residues. CDR1 is MDHEN and CDR2 is SYDVKM in the germline V gene. Trimming cost V 7 bases and J 6 bases, with 8 bases left between them. CDR3 protein: CASNGVDTQYF. The CDR3 DNA reads as TGTGCCAGCAACGGGGTCGATACGCAGTATTTT. Variable domain in full (rest from reference TRBV28 and TRBJ2-3): DVKVTQSSRYLVKRTGEKVFLECVQDMDHENMFWYRQDPGLGLRLIYFSYDVKMKEKGDIPEGYSVSREKKERFSLILESASTNQTSMYLCASNGVDTQYFGPGTRLTVL.

The J gene is TRBJ1-1, the V gene TRBV7-2; a weak D match, TRBD1 (5 bases). The V end lost 1 base, the J end lost 4 bases, and 16 bases lay between the germline ends. The CDR3 runs 16 residues. CDR1 is SGHTA, CDR2 FQGNSA, per germline. CDR3 in amino acids: CASSLGGPTNPTEAFF. In DNA form, the CDR3 reads TGTGCCAGCAGCTTAGGGGGACCGACTAACCCCACTGAAGCTTTCTTT.

V is TRBV29-1 and J is TRBJ1-1; a weak D match, TRBD1 (6 bases). The CDR3 is made up of 14 amino acids. V was clipped by 6 bases and J by 5 bases, with 19 bases between them. Germline V gene lookup returns CDR1 SQVTM and CDR2 ANQGSEA. This CDR3 is CSVSGGGEKTEAFF. The DNA of the CDR3 is TGCAGCGTCTCGGGAGGGGGAGAAAAAACTGAAGCTTTCTTT.

The chain carries TRBV5-6 and TRBJ1-1; D remains ambiguous. The CDR3 extends over 13 amino acids. V was pared by 2 bases and J by 5 bases, with 10 bases between. From germline, CDR1 is SGHDT and CDR2 YYEEEE. DNA for the CDR3: TGTGCCAGCAGCTTTGGGAGCCGAACTGAAGCTTTCTTT. Translation: CASSFGSRTEAFF.

The J gene is TRBJ1-2, the V gene TRBV7-2; 10 bases align to TRBD1. The junction had 7 bases not matched to a gene; V was cut back by 5 bases and J by 4 bases. The CDR3 length is 15 residues. Germline lookup yields CDR1 SGHTA and CDR2 FQGNSA. This CDR3 is CASSLGGTGAYGYTF. The CDR3 DNA is TGTGCCAGCAGCCTAGGGGGGACAGGGGCCTATGGCTACACCTTC.

In its sample, this clone was seen a few times. The rearrangement joins TRBV4-3 to TRBJ1-1, with D hard to call. The CDR3 loop spans 15 amino acids. The V gene lost 0 bases and the J gene lost 1 base, with 9 bases spanning the gap. Germline V gene sequence: CDR1 LGHNA, CDR2 YSLEER. The CDR3 sequence is CASSQDEDPNTEAFF. The CDR3, as DNA: TGCGCCAGCAGCCAAGATGAGGACCCGAACACTGAAGCTTTCTTT.

The CDR3 nucleotides are TGTGCCACCCCCCCGCCGGGGGAACAAGAGACCCAGTACTTC. Amino acid sequence: CATPPPGEQETQYF. The chain is built from TRBV7-8 and TRBJ2-5, with D tentatively TRBD2 (6 bases). Germline loops: CDR1 SGHVS, CDR2 FQNEAQ. V lost 10 bases to trimming and J lost 2 bases, with 17 bases between them. This CDR3 comprises 14 residues.

J is TRBJ2-1 and V is TRBV6-4; 9 nucleotides line up with TRBD2. V shed 2 bases, J shed 6 bases, and the junction held 2 bases outside the gene matches. The CDR3 sequence is 14 residues long. Germline assignment: CDR1 MRHNA and CDR2 SNTAGT. This chain's CDR3 is CASSDGGGANEQFF. CDR3 DNA sequence: TGTGCCAGCAGTGACGGCGGGGGGGCCAATGAGCAGTTCTTC.

By sample share, this clone is medium-sized. This chain links TRBV6-1 with TRBJ2-1; the D gene could be TRBD1 or TRBD2 (5 bases each). The CDR3 consists of 18 residues. Germline values: CDR1 MNHNS, CDR2 SASEGT. Between the trimmed V and J ends, which lost 4 bases and 1 base, there was a span of 20 bases. CDR3 sequence: CASSADRPGTVSYNEQFF. The CDR3 region has the DNA TGTGCCAGCAGTGCGGACCGACCCGGGACGGTATCCTACAATGAGCAGTTCTTC.

The chain is built from TRBV13 and TRBJ2-4; TRBD2 is a possible D gene (5 bases). Germline values: CDR1 PRHDT, CDR2 FYEKMQ (reference sequence). V lost 5 bases and J lost 8, with 16 bases in between. CDR3 length equals 14 residues. The CDR3 nucleotides read TGTGCCAGCAGCCTAACCCCTAGCCAGGACATTCAGTACTTC. Protein: CASSLTPSQDIQYF.

The table lists this clone with a count of one. This chain links TRBV9 with TRBJ1-4; the match to TRBD1 covers 9 bases. Trimming took 2 bases from V and 0 from J; bases not matched to a gene: 2. The CDR3 covers 16 residues. The germline V gene has CDR1 SGDLS and CDR2 YYNGEE. CDR3 DNA: TGTGCCAGCAGCGTGGGGACAGGGTCAACTAATGAAAAACTGTTTTTT. Amino acids: CASSVGTGSTNEKLFF.